A single sample is the source of the 29 T cell receptor beta chains below, sequenced in a study of cytotoxic CD8 clonotypes in ibrutinib-treated CLL. The method was immunoSEQ multiplex PCR; TCRdb's version includes in-frame clones alone and lacks a portion of them. The sample consists of approximately 150,000 clones, 70% to 85% of them appearing once. The sequencing here drew on PBMCs, taken after 24 months of ibrutinib treatment. These receptors were taken from a human donor with chronic lymphocytic leukemia.

This clone was seen a handful of times. This rearrangement joins TRBV7-6 to TRBJ1-6; D uncertain. The ends were cut back, 1 base at V and 12 bases at J, with 10 bases in the middle. In germline, CDR1 is SGHVS, CDR2 FNYEAQ. The length of the CDR3 is 13 residues. As DNA, the CDR3 is TGTGCCAGCAGCTTAGGGGGTGGAGAACCCCTCCACTTT. This encodes CASSLGGGEPLHF.

V gene TRBV9 combines with J gene TRBJ1-1; D remains ambiguous. The CDR3 loop spans 12 amino acids. CDR1 SGDLS and CDR2 YYNGEE come from the germline V gene. The germline V and J ends were trimmed by 4 bases and 7 bases, with 11 bases remaining between them. Here the CDR3 DNA reads TGTGCCAGCAGCACCAGGAATCTTGAAGCTTTCTTT. Its protein product is CASSTRNLEAFF.

The chain employs TRBV6-6 and TRBJ2-3; the match to TRBD2 covers 12 bases. Trimming took 6 bases from V and 3 from J; bases not matched to a gene: 7. The CDR3 extends over 16 amino acids. Germline-derived CDR1 and CDR2 are MNHNY and SVGAGI (reference sequence). CDR3 DNA sequence: TGTGCCAGCAGCTCTACTAGCGGGAGGCTAACAGATACGCAGTATTTT. It specifies CASSSTSGRLTDTQYF.

V gene TRBV7-9 combines with J gene TRBJ2-7, with D perhaps TRBD2 (6 bases). With 5 bases removed from V and 2 bases from J, the gap between germline ends came to 13 bases. The germline CDR1 and CDR2 sequences are SEHNR and FQNEAQ (reference sequence). CDR3 size: 14 residues. The CDR3 sequence: CASSHPAGPYEQYF. CDR3 sequence (DNA): TGTGCCAGCAGCCACCCAGCGGGCCCCTACGAGCAGTACTTC.

This clone was detected once. The V call is TRBV21-1, the J call TRBJ1-1; TRBD1 was called by the table and not checked on the DNA. TRBV21-1 is termed a pseudogene. This CDR3 is built from 20 residues. Written as DNA, the CDR3 is TGTGCCAGCAGCCCACGACATTATAGTAGGGACAGCATGTCTAACACTGAAGCTTTCTTT. Encoded protein: CASSPRHYSRDSMSNTEAFF.

The chain uses TRBV28 and TRBJ1-4, with D uncertain. Trimming cost V 6 bases and J 3 bases, with 5 bases left between them. Per the germline V gene, CDR1 is MDHEN and CDR2 is SYDVKM. The CDR3 has 12 residues. CDR3 in amino acids: CASSPPNEKLFF. CDR3 nucleotides: TGTGCCAGCAGCCCCCCTAATGAAAAACTGTTTTTT.

The chain employs TRBV10-3 and TRBJ2-2; no firm D call. V lost 5 bases, J lost 5 bases, and 12 bases lay in between. Germline V gene lookup returns CDR1 ENHRY and CDR2 SYGVKD. CDR3 length equals 14 residues. The CDR3 DNA reads as TGTGCCATCAGTCACGAATTCCAAACCGGGGAGCTGTTTTTT. Amino acids: CAISHEFQTGELFF.

V is TRBV7-9 and J is TRBJ1-2; D uncertain. The germline V gene encodes CDR1 SEHNR and CDR2 FQNEAQ (reference sequence). V was clipped by 1 base and J by 6 bases, with 9 bases between them. The CDR3 contains 13 residues. In DNA, the CDR3 is TGTGCCAGCAGCTTAGGTCCCCAGAATGGCTACACCTTC. Translating gives CASSLGPQNGYTF.

This clone has just a few counts. The chain is built from TRBV6-5 and TRBJ1-6; TRBD1 matches 8 bases. Germline V gene data show CDR1 as MNHEY and CDR2 as SVGAGI. The CDR3 sequence is 16 residues long. The junction had 4 bases not matched to a gene; V was cut back by 0 bases and J by 6 bases. This CDR3 reads CASSYSRTGSNSPLHF. In nucleotides, the CDR3 is TGTGCCAGCAGTTACTCGAGGACAGGGAGTAATTCACCCCTCCACTTT.

The V call is TRBV6-1, the J call TRBJ2-7; D gene uncertain. Trimming shortened V by 6 bases and J by 1 base, and 10 bases separated the two germline ends. CDR3 size: 13 residues. Germline lookup yields CDR1 MNHNS and CDR2 SASEGT. The CDR3 nucleotides are TGTGCCAGCAGACACTTCACGTCCTACGAGCAGTACTTC. Its protein is CASRHFTSYEQYF.

The chain uses TRBV30 and TRBJ1-6; possibly TRBD1 for D (5 bases). This CDR3 is 15 amino acids long. Germline CDR1 GTSNPN, CDR2 SVGIG (reference sequence). V dropped 3 bases and J dropped 0 bases, with 9 bases sitting between them. The CDR3 spells CAWRAGSSYNSPLHF. The DNA of the CDR3 is TGTGCCTGGAGGGCAGGGAGCTCCTATAATTCACCCCTCCACTTT. Full variable domain (outside the CDR3, taken from reference TRBV30 and TRBJ1-6): SQTIHQWPATLVQPVGSPLSLECTVEGTSNPNLYWYRQAAGRGLQLLFYSVGIGQISSEVPQNLSASRPQDRQFILSSKKLLLSDSGFYLCAWRAGSSYNSPLHFGNGTRLTVT.

V and J are TRBV30 and TRBJ1-1; D gene uncertain. CDR1 GTSNPN and CDR2 SVGIG come from the germline V gene (reference sequence). The CDR3 extends over 14 amino acids. The germline V and J ends were trimmed by 5 bases and 0 bases, with 13 bases remaining between them. In DNA, the CDR3 is TGTGCCTGGGCACGGCGGCTGATGAACACTGAAGCTTTCTTT. It translates to CAWARRLMNTEAFF.

The chain joins TRBV19 to TRBJ1-4, with 9 bases identical to TRBD1. Germline trimming cut 1 base from V and 4 bases from J; bases unmatched to any gene: 7. Germline CDR1 reads LNHDA; CDR2 reads SQIVND (reference sequence). The CDR3 length is 17 residues. The CDR3: CASSIAGQGSGNEKLFF. The CDR3 coding sequence is TGTGCCAGTAGTATAGCGGGACAGGGTTCCGGTAATGAAAAACTGTTTTTT.

The rearrangement links TRBV30 to TRBJ1-6; 7 bases fit TRBD1. V shed 3 bases, J shed 6 bases, and the junction held 26 bases outside the gene matches. This CDR3 contains 21 residues. The germline CDR1 and CDR2 sequences are GTSNPN and SVGIG (reference sequence). The CDR3 is CAWSQPGDRGGPGWGNSPLHF. The CDR3 DNA reads as TGTGCCTGGAGCCAACCCGGGGACAGAGGAGGTCCGGGCTGGGGTAATTCACCCCTCCACTTT.

The chain carries TRBV29-1 and TRBJ2-7; 10 bases are a match to TRBD2. The CDR3 runs to 16 residues. Germline loops: CDR1 SQVTM, CDR2 ANQGSEA. The J segment lost 0 bases and the V segment lost 5 bases, leaving 10 bases of the junction unmatched. The chain's CDR3 is CSVSSGRGIGSYEQYF. The CDR3 region has the DNA TGCAGCGTTTCTAGCGGGAGAGGAATAGGCTCCTACGAGCAGTACTTC.

The chain is built from TRBV7-2 and TRBJ2-3; no reliable D call. The CDR3 runs to 15 residues. Trimming shortened V by 0 bases and J by 6 bases, and 13 bases separated the two germline ends. Per germline, CDR1 SGHTA and CDR2 FQGNSA. In nucleotides, the CDR3 is TGTGCCAGCAGCTTAGCGATCCTGATGTCCGATACGCAGTATTTT. Translated: CASSLAILMSDTQYF.

The rearrangement uses TRBV6-1 and TRBJ2-1; no clear D gene. The germline gives CDR1 MNHNS, CDR2 SASEGT. Deletions cut 3 bases from V and 8 bases from J, with 11 bases between. The CDR3 is 13 amino acids. CDR3 protein: CASSDPPGHEQFF. CDR3 coding DNA: TGTGCCAGCAGTGACCCTCCTGGGCATGAGCAGTTCTTC.

The chain joins TRBV19 to TRBJ2-7; no clear D gene. This CDR3 spans 11 amino acids. V was shortened by 5 bases and J by 1 base, with 3 bases between the two germline ends. Germline CDR1 and CDR2: LNHDA and SQIVND (reference sequence). CDR3 in amino acids: CASSSSYEQYF. The CDR3 region has the DNA TGTGCCAGTAGTTCGTCCTACGAGCAGTACTTC.

This chain joins TRBV4-2 and TRBJ2-7; TRBD2 matches at 13 bases. Germline CDR1 reads LGHNA; CDR2 reads YNFKEQ. The CDR3 consists of 16 residues. Unmatched junction bases numbered 4, after V lost 3 bases and J lost 2 bases. The CDR3 sequence is CASSQAGTSGTYEQYF. In nucleotides, the CDR3 is TGTGCCAGCAGCCAGGCCGGGACTAGCGGGACCTACGAGCAGTACTTC.

The table lists this clone with a count of one. The chain links TRBV6-1 to TRBJ2-3; D perhaps matches TRBD2 (6 bases). V was cut by 7 bases and J by 2 bases, with 16 bases left in between. The germline gives CDR1 MNHNS, CDR2 SASEGT. The CDR3 length is 15 residues. The CDR3 spells CASTLSGGYTDTQYF. The CDR3, as DNA: TGTGCCAGCACCCTGTCTGGGGGGTACACAGATACGCAGTATTTT.

The chain combines TRBV6-1 with TRBJ1-2; 8 nucleotides match TRBD1. V trimming: 2 bases; J trimming: 9 bases; junction bases outside the gene matches: 11. The CDR3 loop spans 15 amino acids. Germline V gene lookup returns CDR1 MNHNS and CDR2 SASEGT. The CDR3 is CASSEIPRGQASYTF. The CDR3 coding sequence is TGTGCCAGCAGTGAAATACCCAGGGGGCAGGCGAGCTACACCTTC.

With regard to this clone: Germline is not matched at one junction end, which may reflect a read error. V usage is TRBV29-1 and J usage is TRBJ1-1; D is unresolved. CDR1 is SQVTM and CDR2 is ANQGSEA in the germline V gene. This CDR3 contains 18 residues. CDR3 DNA: TGCAGCGCTCTCGACTGGGCGGGATCCTCAGGTCTGAACAGTGAAGCTTTCTTT. Protein product: CSALDWAGSSGLNSEAFF.

The rearrangement uses TRBV4-1 and TRBJ1-1, with a tentative D call TRBD1 (6 bases). CDR3 length: 16 residues. Deletions cut 0 bases from V and 5 bases from J, with 16 bases between. CDR1 and CDR2 (germline): MGHRA, YSYEKL. The CDR3 loop is CASSQEGTIVRTEAFF. The CDR3 nucleotides read TGCGCCAGCAGCCAAGAAGGGACAATAGTTAGAACTGAAGCTTTCTTT.

This clone was seen more than once but under ten times. This sequence joins TRBV10-2 and TRBJ1-3; TRBD1 matches at 10 bases. Per germline, CDR1 WSHSY and CDR2 SAAADI. J lost 2 bases, V lost 3 bases, and 4 bases had no gene match. The CDR3 covers 16 residues. This CDR3 is CASSDPGTGAGNTIYF. Here the CDR3 DNA reads TGCGCCAGCAGTGACCCCGGGACAGGGGCTGGAAACACCATATATTTT.

The rearrangement joins TRBV7-6 to TRBJ1-5, with D tentatively TRBD1 (5 bases). The germline V gene has CDR1 SGHVS and CDR2 FNYEAQ. CDR3 length: 15 residues. The ends were cut back, 5 bases at V and 0 bases at J, with 11 bases in the middle. The CDR3 is CASSLGGYSNQPQHF. CDR3 in DNA: TGTGCCAGCAGCCTTGGGGGGTATAGCAATCAGCCCCAGCATTTT.

The gene calls are TRBV5-6 and TRBJ1-5; D uncertain. Germline CDR1 SGHDT, CDR2 YYEEEE. The CDR3 consists of 14 residues. V lost 0 bases, J lost 1 base, and 5 bases lay in between. The CDR3 reads CASSLGGSNQPQHF. Here the CDR3 DNA reads TGTGCCAGCAGCTTGGGTGGAAGCAATCAGCCCCAGCATTTT.

The CDR3 sequence is CASSAGQGFTFGYTF. In DNA form, the CDR3 reads TGCGCCAGCAGCGCGGGACAGGGGTTTACGTTTGGCTACACCTTC. The chain links TRBV5-1 to TRBJ1-2, with 10 nucleotides matching TRBD1. The V gene's germline CDR1 is SGHRS and CDR2 YFSETQ. The CDR3 is 15 residues long. V trimming: 4 bases; J trimming: 7 bases; junction bases outside the gene matches: 10.

This chain links TRBV28 with TRBJ1-2; 9 bases map to TRBD1. Germline loops: CDR1 MDHEN, CDR2 SYDVKM. The CDR3 loop spans 14 amino acids. After removal of 2 bases from V and 8 bases from J, the junction contained 6 bases not matched to a gene. CDR3 loop: CASSLPQGAGGYTF. The DNA for the CDR3 is TGTGCCAGCAGTTTACCACAGGGGGCTGGCGGCTACACCTTC.

This clone has just one count. The rearrangement joins TRBV5-1 to TRBJ2-2, with TRBD1 matching over 8 bases. Germline CDR1 and CDR2: SGHRS and YFSETQ. The CDR3 covers 16 residues. V lost 4 bases, J lost 2 bases, and 7 bases stayed unmatched. The CDR3 region has the DNA TGCGCCAGCAGCAGGACGACAGGGGTTAACACCGGGGAGCTGTTTTTT. Its translation: CASSRTTGVNTGELFF.